One T cell receptor (beta chain) is described in this entry. The record originates from a study of blood T cell repertoires in COVID-19. In the study overall: Italy, Spain and the United States were the sources of the convalescent and acute COVID-19 samples. T cells, B-cell-depleted T cells, or PBMCs provided the cDNA or gDNA that served as material.

Original analysis: Reference gene primer amplification gave estimated nucleated cell counts. Assay used: immunoSEQ multiplex PCR; TCRdb lists only in-frame clones, some missing. V and J calls and clone size are copied from that table; D and trimming were computed from the DNA. The sample has about 160,000 clones; approximately 92% are singletons. Seattle participants joined during active infection and were tracked over time. The sample was peripheral blood. The receptor's source is a man in his thirties or forties with COVID-19, enrolled during active disease.

CDR3 sequence reads: CASSPRDLAEAFF. CDR3 coding DNA: TGTGCCAGCAGTCCACGTGATTTGGCAGAAGCTTTCTTT. The chain links TRBV6-2 or TRBV6-3 to TRBJ1-1, with no clear D. V was cut by 5 bases and J by 8 bases, with 15 bases left in between. The CDR3 consists of 13 residues. Germline values: CDR1 MNHEY, CDR2 SVGEGT.